The clone carrying this T cell receptor (beta chain) appeared a few times. Its antigen is still unknown. CDR3 length equals 16 residues. Germline CDR1 is SGHDN and CDR2 is FVKESK. V was shortened by 1 base and J by 5 bases, with 17 bases between the two germline ends. The data belong to a study of early T cells in non-severe SARS-CoV-2 infection. Background on the study: Unsorted whole blood bulk RNA was sequenced, with unpaired chains.

Findings and limits, study-wide: Comparison of clonotypes with VDJdb favored anti-spike CD8 responses while missing private and CD4 specificities.

Unique molecular identifiers (one per individual cDNA molecule) were attached. Using its own MiXCR run on the 5' RACE reads, TCRdb lists one record per CDR3 protein. The repertoire has around 50,000 distinct CDR3 sequences, 7% to 9% of them found once; the top ten carry about 5.3%. Sequencing was done on a sample of whole blood. The source of this sequence is an adult who was a healthcare worker with PCR-confirmed SARS-CoV-2 infection or an uninfected control (not recorded which). V usage is TRBV14 and J usage is TRBJ2-5; D may be TRBD1 or TRBD2 (5 bases each). This CDR3 is CASSQARGKGLETQYF. CDR3 in DNA: TGTGCCAGCAGCCAAGCCCGAGGGAAGGGGTTGGAGACCCAGTACTTC.